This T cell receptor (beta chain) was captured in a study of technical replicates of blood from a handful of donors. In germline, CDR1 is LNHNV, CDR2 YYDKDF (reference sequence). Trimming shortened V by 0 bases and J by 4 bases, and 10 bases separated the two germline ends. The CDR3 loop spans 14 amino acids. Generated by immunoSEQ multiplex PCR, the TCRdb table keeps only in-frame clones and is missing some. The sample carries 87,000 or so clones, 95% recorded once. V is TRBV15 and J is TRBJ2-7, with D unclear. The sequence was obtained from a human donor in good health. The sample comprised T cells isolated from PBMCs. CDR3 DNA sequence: TGTGCCACCAGCAGAGATCCAAGAACATACGAGCAGTACTTC. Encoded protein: CATSRDPRTYEQYF. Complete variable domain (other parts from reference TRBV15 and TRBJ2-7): DAMVIQNPRYQVTQFGKPVTLSCSQTLNHNVMYWYQQKSSQAPKLLFHYYDKDFNNEADTPDNFQSRRPNTSFCFLDIRSPGLGDTAMYLCATSRDPRTYEQYFGPGTRLTVT.